Shown below are 20 T cell receptor beta chains from a single sample sequenced in a study of OX40 agonist ivuxolimab in advanced cancers. TCRdb's copy holds only in-frame clones and misses some; the assay was immunoSEQ multiplex PCR. The table has around 47,000 clones, less than 90% seen once. This material consisted of CD4+ or CD8+ T cells sorted from blood, taken in a trial of the OX40 agonist ivuxolimab. Receptor source: an adult with an advanced solid tumor such as melanoma, head and neck, liver or kidney cancer.

This sequence joins TRBV5-1 and TRBJ2-5; 8 nucleotides agree with TRBD2. Losses at the gene ends were 0 bases for V and 1 base for J; bases not matched to a gene: 8. The V gene's germline CDR1 is SGHRS and CDR2 YFSETQ. There are 17 residues in the CDR3. CDR3 region: CASSLGRGVGPQETQYF. The DNA of the CDR3 is TGCGCCAGCAGCTTGGGGCGGGGGGTAGGCCCCCAAGAGACCCAGTACTTC.

This sequence joins TRBV4-2 and TRBJ2-3; the D call may be TRBD1 or TRBD2 (5 bases each). The CDR3 extends over 15 amino acids. The V end lost 3 bases, the J end lost 0 bases, and 10 bases lay between the germline ends. Germline V gives CDR1 LGHNA, CDR2 YNFKEQ. The DNA for the CDR3 is TGTGCCAGCAGCCACGAAGGGGACAGCACAGATACGCAGTATTTT. Protein sequence: CASSHEGDSTDTQYF.

The genes are TRBV28 and TRBJ2-7; D is perhaps TRBD1 or TRBD2 (5 bases each). Trimming removed 5 bases at V and 4 bases at J, with 18 bases between. The CDR3 runs 15 residues. CDR1 and CDR2 from the germline V gene are MDHEN and SYDVKM. The CDR3 sequence is CASSPPTGTQYEQYF. The CDR3, as DNA: TGTGCCAGCAGTCCGCCAACCGGGACCCAATACGAGCAGTACTTC. The entire variable domain, with the rest obtained from reference TRBV28 and TRBJ2-7, is as follows: DVKVTQSSRYLVKRTGEKVFLECVQDMDHENMFWYRQDPGLGLRLIYFSYDVKMKEKGDIPEGYSVSREKKERFSLILESASTNQTSMYLCASSPPTGTQYEQYFGPGTRLTVT.

The rearrangement links TRBV10-2 to TRBJ2-3; 9 bases agree with TRBD1. The CDR3 is 14 amino acids. The V segment lost 4 bases and the J segment 2 bases; nucleotides outside the gene matches: 1. Germline CDR1 WSHSY, CDR2 SAAADI. The CDR3 sequence is CASSGDRVTDTQYF. Written as DNA, the CDR3 is TGCGCCAGCAGTGGGGACAGGGTCACAGATACGCAGTATTTT.

This clone was found a few times. The chain joins TRBV28 to TRBJ1-2; no clear D gene. Trimming shortened V by 4 bases and J by 1 base, and 10 bases separated the two germline ends. CDR3 length: 14 amino acids. Looked up from germline, CDR1 is MDHEN and CDR2 is SYDVKM. This CDR3 is CASSSPHDNYGYTF. CDR3 DNA sequence: TGTGCCAGCAGTTCCCCCCATGATAACTATGGCTACACCTTC.

CDR3 coding DNA: TGTGCCAGCAGCTTTCCCTCAGGGGGCTTCCCCTCCTACGAGCAGTACTTC. This gives the protein CASSFPSGGFPSYEQYF. The chain recombines TRBV7-2 with TRBJ2-7, with 8 bases lining up with TRBD1. The CDR3 totals 17 residues. From germline, CDR1 is SGHTA and CDR2 FQGNSA. V trimming: 3 bases; J trimming: 0 bases; junction bases outside the gene matches: 10. Variable domain in full (rest from reference TRBV7-2 and TRBJ2-7): GAGVSQSPSNKVTEKGKDVELRCDPISGHTALYWYRQSLGQGLEFLIYFQGNSAPDKSGLPSDRFSAERTGGSVSTLTIQRTQQEDSAVYLCASSFPSGGFPSYEQYFGPGTRLTVT.

The rearrangement joins TRBV7-9 to TRBJ2-5; the match to TRBD2 covers 10 bases. This CDR3 has 15 amino acids. V lost 1 base, J lost 3 bases, and 2 bases stayed unmatched. Germline CDR1 is SEHNR and CDR2 is FQNEAQ (reference sequence). CDR3 sequence reads: CASSLVAGGEETQYF. The CDR3, as DNA: TGTGCCAGCAGCTTAGTAGCGGGGGGAGAAGAGACCCAGTACTTC.

This chain connects TRBV7-2 to TRBJ1-1; D not certain. The germline CDR1 and CDR2 sequences are SGHTA and FQGNSA. Trimming cost V 6 bases and J 5 bases, with 13 bases left between them. CDR3 length equals 13 residues. In nucleotides, the CDR3 is TGTGCCAGCAGGAAAAACAGTAGAACTGAAGCTTTCTTT. Translated, it gives CASRKNSRTEAFF. Based on the CDR3 plus reference TRBV7-2 and TRBJ1-1, the full variable domain is GAGVSQSPSNKVTEKGKDVELRCDPISGHTALYWYRQSLGQGLEFLIYFQGNSAPDKSGLPSDRFSAERTGGSVSTLTIQRTQQEDSAVYLCASRKNSRTEAFFGQGTRLTVV.

The rearrangement uses TRBV4-1 and TRBJ1-4, with no clear D. This CDR3 spans 14 amino acids. The germline V gene encodes CDR1 MGHRA and CDR2 YSYEKL. With 0 bases removed from V and 8 bases from J, the gap between germline ends came to 10 bases. In DNA, the CDR3 is TGCGCCAGCAGCCAAGATCAGGTTGAGGAAAAACTGTTTTTT. Translating gives CASSQDQVEEKLFF.

The chain joins TRBV30 to TRBJ2-7; 7 bases agree with TRBD1. Germline CDR1 is GTSNPN and CDR2 is SVGIG (reference sequence). V trimming: 8 bases; J trimming: 5 bases; junction bases outside the gene matches: 9. The CDR3 consists of 12 residues. CDR3 DNA sequence: TGTGCCGTCCGTGAGACAGGGAACGAGCAGTACTTC. Amino acid sequence: CAVRETGNEQYF.

V is TRBV27 and J is TRBJ2-7; a weak D match, TRBD2 (7 bases). CDR3 length: 13 amino acids. CDR1 is MNHEY and CDR2 is SMNVEV in the germline V gene (reference sequence). V lost 6 bases to trimming and J lost 5 bases, with 14 bases between them. In nucleotides, the CDR3 is TGTGCCAGCAGCTCTAGGGGGGGCGACGAGCAGTACTTC. Protein sequence: CASSSRGGDEQYF.

The J gene is TRBJ1-1, the V gene TRBV5-1; D is perhaps TRBD1 (5 bases). Germline V gene sequence: CDR1 SGHRS, CDR2 YFSETQ. Trimming shortened V by 4 bases and J by 1 base, and 11 bases separated the two germline ends. This CDR3 contains 14 residues. CDR3 sequence reads: CASSPARGNTEAFF. The CDR3 DNA reads as TGCGCCAGCAGCCCAGCAAGGGGGAACACTGAAGCTTTCTTT.

The chain employs TRBV25-1 and TRBJ2-1; 7 nucleotides line up with TRBD1. Looked up from germline, CDR1 is MGHDK and CDR2 is SYGVNS. Trimming took 1 base from V and 8 from J; bases not matched to a gene: 17. This CDR3 has 18 amino acids. The CDR3 nucleotides are TGTGCCAGCAGTGAATTTCCTCCGAAAGACAGGGAGTATGATGAGCAGTTCTTC. Translating gives CASSEFPPKDREYDEQFF.

The chain has TRBV5-4 and TRBJ2-5; D is perhaps TRBD2 (5 bases). Germline assignment: CDR1 SGHNT and CDR2 YYREEE (reference sequence). The ends were cut back, 2 bases at V and 3 bases at J, with 8 bases in the middle. This CDR3 is 13 amino acids long. CDR3 bases: TGTGCCAGCAGCTTTGGACTTGAAGAGACCCAGTACTTC. Encoded protein: CASSFGLEETQYF.

The V gene is TRBV30, the J gene TRBJ1-1; 11 bases match TRBD1. From germline, CDR1 is GTSNPN and CDR2 SVGIG (reference sequence). The V segment lost 5 bases and the J segment 8 bases; nucleotides outside the gene matches: 10. CDR3 size: 14 residues. The CDR3 DNA sequence: TGTGCCTGGGATACGGGGACAGGGGGTGGGGAAGCTTTCTTT. Translated: CAWDTGTGGGEAFF. Together with reference TRBV30 and TRBJ1-1, the CDR3 gives the full variable domain: SQTIHQWPATLVQPVGSPLSLECTVEGTSNPNLYWYRQAAGRGLQLLFYSVGIGQISSEVPQNLSASRPQDRQFILSSKKLLLSDSGFYLCAWDTGTGGGEAFFGQGTRLTVV.

This chain joins TRBV11-3 and TRBJ2-1; 8 bases align to TRBD1. Trimming at V came to 4 bases and at J to 7 bases, leaving 9 bases not matched to a gene. Germline V gives CDR1 SGHNT, CDR2 YENEEA. This CDR3 contains 15 residues. The chain's CDR3 is CASSSTAGGKNEQFF. CDR3 nucleotide sequence: TGTGCCAGCAGCTCGACAGCAGGGGGCAAAAATGAGCAGTTCTTC.

The chain combines TRBV7-2 with TRBJ2-7, with D possibly matching TRBD2 (5 bases). The V end lost 5 bases, the J end lost 1 base, and 12 bases lay between the germline ends. This CDR3 comprises 14 residues. Per germline, CDR1 SGHTA and CDR2 FQGNSA. In DNA, the CDR3 is TGTGCCAGCAGCCGGCCAGCGGCTTCCTACGAGCAGTACTTC. Its protein is CASSRPAASYEQYF.

V is TRBV10-1 and J is TRBJ1-1, with D unresolved. V was pared by 6 bases and J by 1 base, with 12 bases between. CDR1 is WNHNN, CDR2 SYGVQD, per germline (reference sequence). CDR3 length: 14 residues. CDR3 protein: CASSRGERNTEAFF. Here the CDR3 DNA reads TGCGCCAGCAGCCGCGGTGAGCGGAACACTGAAGCTTTCTTT.

This clone showed up just once. This rearrangement joins TRBV4-1 to TRBJ2-1; D gene unclear. The CDR3 totals 13 residues. The V and J ends lost 10 bases and 4 bases respectively, with 14 bases between them. CDR1 and CDR2 (germline): MGHRA, YSYEKL. The chain's CDR3 is CATSGELYNEQFF. The CDR3 nucleotides read TGCGCCACCTCAGGAGAGCTTTACAATGAGCAGTTCTTC.

This chain uses TRBV5-6 with TRBJ1-2; no reliable D call. V dropped 0 bases and J dropped 4 bases, with 10 bases sitting between them. The CDR3 length is 14 residues. The germline gives CDR1 SGHDT, CDR2 YYEEEE. This CDR3 reads CASSLGQASYGYTF. The DNA for the CDR3 is TGTGCCAGCAGCTTGGGGCAGGCAAGCTATGGCTACACCTTC.